These 17 T cell receptor beta chains share one sample of origin, sequenced in a study of blood T cell repertoires in COVID-19. Profiled with immunoSEQ multiplex PCR; TCRdb holds only in-frame clones, not every one. The data hold roughly 250,000 clones, with around 86% observed a single time. Sequencing input: PBMCs or T cells enriched from blood (not recorded which). These receptors originate from a middle-aged woman with acute COVID-19.

The gene calls are TRBV18 and TRBJ1-1; D is perhaps TRBD1 (5 bases). The length of the CDR3 is 14 residues. Looked up from germline, CDR1 is KGHSH and CDR2 is LQKENI. V lost 3 bases to trimming and J lost 5 bases, with 13 bases between them. CDR3 DNA: TGTGCCAGCTCACCTAAGACGACAGCGACTGAAGCTTTCTTT. Amino acid sequence: CASSPKTTATEAFF.

The chain links TRBV21-1 to TRBJ2-4; TRBD1, the D gene given by the table, was not confirmed from the DNA. TRBV21-1 is described as a pseudogene. This CDR3 is 11 amino acids long. Here the CDR3 DNA reads TGTGCCAACCGGGACATAAACATTCAGTACTTC. Translating gives CANRDINIQYF.

The chain joins TRBV27 to TRBJ1-1; 7 bases are shared with TRBD1. Germline CDR1 MNHEY, CDR2 SMNVEV (reference sequence). CDR3 length: 12 residues. V shed 6 bases, J shed 10 bases, and the junction held 8 bases outside the gene matches. CDR3 nucleotide sequence: TGTGCCAGCAGCTACAGGGGCCGCGTAGCTTTCTTT. Translation gives CASSYRGRVAFF.

The rearrangement uses TRBV4-1 and TRBJ1-1; D remains ambiguous. This CDR3 contains 18 residues. Germline-derived CDR1 and CDR2 are MGHRA and YSYEKL. Trimming removed 4 bases at V and 1 base at J, with 22 bases between. The CDR3 DNA reads TGCGCCAGCAGCCCCTCGGTGGCACAACCACGGGAGAACACTGAAGCTTTCTTT. It codes for CASSPSVAQPRENTEAFF.

V usage is TRBV2 and J usage is TRBJ1-3; D uncertain. Trimming shortened V by 6 bases and J by 9 bases, and 15 bases separated the two germline ends. The CDR3 length is 13 residues. Germline CDR1 reads SNHLY; CDR2 reads FYNNEI. Here the CDR3 reads CASRRIDGITIYF. CDR3 in DNA: TGTGCCAGCAGGAGGATTGACGGGATCACCATATATTTT.

V is TRBV5-5 and J is TRBJ2-4; D remains unclear. Looked up from germline, CDR1 is SGHKS and CDR2 is YYEKEE (reference sequence). The germline V and J ends were trimmed by 3 bases and 1 base, with 14 bases remaining between them. CDR3 size: 16 residues. CDR3: CASSSDSIGAKNIQYF. DNA of the CDR3: TGTGCCAGCAGCTCGGATAGCATCGGGGCCAAAAACATTCAGTACTTC.

V is TRBV6-5 and J is TRBJ1-1; D is possibly TRBD1 (5 bases). The CDR3 has 13 residues. V gave up 5 bases and J gave up 7 bases, with 14 bases separating them. The V gene's germline CDR1 is MNHEY and CDR2 SVGAGI. CDR3 protein: CASSRQPEVEAFF. CDR3 sequence (DNA): TGTGCCAGCAGTCGACAGCCTGAAGTTGAAGCTTTCTTT.

This rearrangement joins TRBV20-1 to TRBJ2-7; D possibly corresponds to TRBD2 (5 bases). CDR3 size: 13 residues. V lost 3 bases and J lost 4, with 13 bases in between. The V gene's germline CDR1 is DFQATT and CDR2 SNEGSKA (reference sequence). In DNA, the CDR3 is TGCAGTGCTAGTTATGGCGAGGGTTACGAGCAGTACTTC. Encoded protein: CSASYGEGYEQYF.

The chain carries TRBV6-5 and TRBJ2-7, with TRBD2 matching over 7 bases. The germline V gene has CDR1 MNHEY and CDR2 SVGAGI. V trimming: 6 bases; J trimming: 5 bases; junction bases outside the gene matches: 4. The CDR3 spans 12 residues. Here the CDR3 DNA reads TGTGCCAGCAGCCCCGGGAGGCACGAGCAGTACTTC. Translating it yields CASSPGRHEQYF.

The chain recombines TRBV25-1 with TRBJ1-1, with a possible D match to TRBD1 (6 bases). V lost 6 bases and J 3 bases, leaving 14 bases between the germline ends. The germline gives CDR1 MGHDK, CDR2 SYGVNS. This CDR3 is 14 amino acids long. CDR3 sequence: CASSLQGQDTEAFF. In DNA, the CDR3 is TGTGCCAGCAGCCTACAGGGTCAGGACACTGAAGCTTTCTTT. Based on the CDR3 plus reference TRBV25-1 and TRBJ1-1, the full variable domain is EADIYQTPRYLVIGTGKKITLECSQTMGHDKMYWYQQDPGMELHLIHYSYGVNSTEKGDLSSESTVSRIRTEHFPLTLESARPSHTSQYLCASSLQGQDTEAFFGQGTRLTVV.

This chain connects TRBV3-1 (or the pseudogene TRBV3-2) to TRBJ2-7; TRBD2 aligns across 12 bases. This CDR3 comprises 16 residues. Per germline, CDR1 LGHDT and CDR2 YNNKEL (reference sequence). Trimming removed 1 base from V and 0 bases from J; junction bases left unmatched: 1. The DNA for the CDR3 is TGTGCCAGCAGCCAAGGACTAGCGGGAGTCTCCTACGAGCAGTACTTC. This gives the protein CASSQGLAGVSYEQYF.

The sample holds one count of this clone. The CDR3, as DNA: TGTGCCAGTAGTATAGGACTTGACTATGGCTACACCTTC. Translating gives CASSIGLDYGYTF. The chain is built from TRBV19 and TRBJ1-2; D is ambiguous. The CDR3 contains 13 residues. V gave up 1 base and J gave up 3 bases, with 6 bases separating them. Germline lookup yields CDR1 LNHDA and CDR2 SQIVND (reference sequence).

V and J are TRBV14 and TRBJ2-3; 8 nucleotides align to TRBD2. The CDR3 is 16 residues long. Germline CDR1 SGHDN, CDR2 FVKESK. V was pared by 1 base and J by 4 bases, with 7 bases of the junction left unmatched. CDR3 residues: CASSQGGGRLADTQYF. CDR3 nucleotides: TGTGCCAGCAGCCAAGGGGGCGGGAGGCTCGCAGATACGCAGTATTTT.

The chain has TRBV3-1 (or the pseudogene TRBV3-2) and TRBJ1-6, with 9 nucleotides matching TRBD1. Trimming removed 6 bases from V and 8 bases from J; junction bases left unmatched: 8. The CDR3 runs to 15 residues. CDR1 and CDR2 (germline): LGHDT, YNNKEL (reference sequence). Here the CDR3 DNA reads TGTGCCAGCAGTCATTGGGACAGGGCTGATTCACCCCTCCACTTT. Its protein is CASSHWDRADSPLHF.

This sequence joins TRBV5-4 and TRBJ1-4, with 8 bases identical to TRBD1. The CDR3 is made up of 13 amino acids. Germline-derived CDR1 and CDR2 are SGHNT and YYREEE (reference sequence). V shed 6 bases and J 6 bases; nucleotides not matched to a gene: 4. CDR3 DNA sequence: TGTGCCAGCACCCAGGACAGGGATGAAAAACTGTTTTTT. This codes for CASTQDRDEKLFF.

The V gene is TRBV5-1, the J gene TRBJ2-5; 8 bases align to TRBD2. Germline V lookup: CDR1 SGHRS, CDR2 YFSETQ. The length of the CDR3 is 17 residues. Losses at the gene ends were 7 bases for V and 1 base for J; bases not matched to a gene: 15. CDR3 DNA: TGCGCCAGCTCCGTTGGACTAGCCCTCGACCTCCAAGAGACCCAGTACTTC. Encoded protein: CASSVGLALDLQETQYF.

The chain uses TRBV29-1 and TRBJ2-3; D is perhaps TRBD2 (6 bases). From germline, CDR1 is SQVTM and CDR2 ANQGSEA. V lost 7 bases and J lost 3, with 8 bases in between. This CDR3 has 11 residues. The CDR3 coding sequence is TGCAGCGGGCGGGGTACAGATACGCAGTATTTT. Amino acid sequence: CSGRGTDTQYF.